This T cell receptor (beta chain) originates from a study of T cells in severe cutaneous drug reactions (dated by TCRdb to about 2019). The study in broad terms: Between the early 2010s and the late 2010s, patients were recruited from Taiwan, Thailand and a European registry network. Only patients with a probable or definite SJS/TEN or DRESS diagnosis by RegiSCAR criteria were enrolled. Patients in either the acute or the recovery stage provided biological samples, such as blister fluids/cells and PBMC. The libraries were made with iRepertoire multiplex PCR, and the authors referred to a comparison in which iRepertoire and 5' RACE methods, with or without UMI, captured abundant clonotypes to a similar degree. The Naranjo algorithm and the ALDEN drug causality algorithm were used to identify the culprit drug. The study combined bulk TCR sequencing with single-cell sequencing, quantitative PCR validation, functional assays and transgenic mouse experiments. Summary of the overall study and its limitations: Whether the public TCR generalizes to SJS/TEN caused by other drugs was noted by the authors as still needing further study. A public TCRbeta CDR3 was found in all seven CBZ-SJS/TEN blister samples (mean 13.57%) but was undetectable or scarce in tolerant-control and healthy-donor PBMC.

For both bulk and single-cell sequencing, libraries were prepared with the iRepertoire multiplex PCR system using TCR subtype-specific primers. Multiplex PCR using primers aimed at the V, D and J gene regions produced the bulk TCR beta libraries. Roughly 95-500 ng of RNA per sample served as input for bulk TCR library preparation. An Illumina MiSeq was used to sequence bulk TCR beta amplicons. As for the original processing: Sample misassignments and low-quality sequencing reads were filtered out during quality control steps. CDR3 was defined as the amino acids lying between the Y[YFLI]C motif of the V-gene and the [FW]GXGT motif of the J-segment. The IMGT database served as the reference for assigning TRBV and TRBJ genes and CDR3 clonotypes. Per-sample TRBV expression was normalized to the mean of the same gene in PBMC from some 40 healthy donors. TCRdb reprocessed the reads, reporting each CDR3 protein sequence once and no DNA. The V and J calls here are based on TCRdb, not the publication. The sample table holds about 21,000 distinct CDR3 sequences. The top ten clones comprise approximately 7% of the sample.

Points on this clonotype: The target of this receptor is not known.

Sequencing was performed on donors who were patients with carbamazepine-induced Stevens-Johnson syndrome or toxic epidermal necrolysis (CBZ-SJS/TEN). Peripheral blood repertoires came from CBZ-SJS/TEN patients of Han Chinese (about 5) and European (roughly 6) origin. Patients with drug-induced severe cutaneous adverse reactions had T cell receptor repertoires profiled by next-generation sequencing to look for drug-specific clonotypes. RNA was isolated from either blister cells of skin lesions or peripheral blood mononuclear cells. This receptor was taken from a human donor with toxic epidermal necrolysis, a severe cutaneous drug reaction. Material for sequencing was PBMCs.

The CDR3 protein: CSVVVAILTGEQFF. The rearrangement joined TRBV29-1 to TRBJ2-1. Reading from cysteine to phenylalanine, the CDR3 counts 14 amino acids. No DNA sequence is on record. Looking up the germline V gene yields CDR1 SQVTM and CDR2 ANQGSEA.